This TCR beta chain originates from a study of blood T cell repertoires in COVID-19. On the study more broadly: The United States, Italy and Spain provided the acute and convalescent COVID-19 samples.

This CDR3 contains 15 residues. Germline V CDR1 and CDR2: SGHDT, YYEEEE. V gave up 4 bases and J gave up 0 bases; unmatched junction bases: 1. Using immunoSEQ multiplex PCR, the repertoire was profiled, and TCRdb retains in-frame clones only, with some absent. In the table there are under 150,000 clones, approximately 82% of which are singletons. This receptor was taken from a man between 65 and 85 years old with active or convalescent COVID-19. The rearrangement joins TRBV5-6 to TRBJ2-1; 10 bases are a match to TRBD2. The sequenced material came from peripheral blood. CDR3: CASSASGSSYNEQFF. The CDR3, as DNA: TGTGCCAGCAGCGCTAGCGGGAGCTCCTACAATGAGCAGTTCTTC.